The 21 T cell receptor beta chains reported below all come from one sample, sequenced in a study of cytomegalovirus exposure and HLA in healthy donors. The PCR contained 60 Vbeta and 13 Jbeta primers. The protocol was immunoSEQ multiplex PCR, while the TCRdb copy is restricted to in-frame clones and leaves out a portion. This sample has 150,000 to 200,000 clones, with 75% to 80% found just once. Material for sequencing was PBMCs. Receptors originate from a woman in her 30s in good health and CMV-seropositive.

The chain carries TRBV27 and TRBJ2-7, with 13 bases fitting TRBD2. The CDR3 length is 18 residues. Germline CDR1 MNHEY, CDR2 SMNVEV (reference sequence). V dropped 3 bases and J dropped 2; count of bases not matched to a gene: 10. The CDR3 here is CASSFPGTSGKGTYEQYF. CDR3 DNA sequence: TGTGCCAGCAGTTTCCCCGGGACTAGCGGGAAGGGTACCTACGAGCAGTACTTC.

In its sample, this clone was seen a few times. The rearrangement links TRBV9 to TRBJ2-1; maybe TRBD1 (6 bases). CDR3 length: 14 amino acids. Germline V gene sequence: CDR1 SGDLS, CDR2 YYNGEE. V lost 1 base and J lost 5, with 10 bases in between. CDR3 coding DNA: TGTGCCAGCAGCGTATCAGGGGATCACAATGAGCAGTTCTTC. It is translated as CASSVSGDHNEQFF.

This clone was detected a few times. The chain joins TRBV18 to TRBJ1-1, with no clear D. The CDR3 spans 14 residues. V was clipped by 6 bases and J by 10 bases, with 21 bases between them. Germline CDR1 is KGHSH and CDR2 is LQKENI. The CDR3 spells CASSPIGSGGRAFF. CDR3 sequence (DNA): TGTGCCAGCTCTCCTATTGGGTCAGGTGGGAGAGCTTTCTTT. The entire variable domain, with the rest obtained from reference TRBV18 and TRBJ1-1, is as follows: NAGVMQNPRHLVRRRGQEARLRCSPMKGHSHVYWYRQLPEEGLKFMVYLQKENIIDESGMPKERFSAEFPKEGPSILRIQQVVRGDSAAYFCASSPIGSGGRAFFGQGTRLTVV.

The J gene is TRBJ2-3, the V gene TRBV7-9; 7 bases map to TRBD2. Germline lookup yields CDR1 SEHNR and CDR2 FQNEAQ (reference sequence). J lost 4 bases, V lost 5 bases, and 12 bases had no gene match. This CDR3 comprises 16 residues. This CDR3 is CASSLNPLAVADTQYF. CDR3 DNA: TGTGCCAGCAGCCTGAACCCCCTAGCGGTTGCAGATACGCAGTATTTT.

CDR3 region: CASSSKRGQGANLETQYF. DNA of the CDR3: TGTGCCAGCAGTTCGAAGAGGGGACAGGGGGCGAACTTGGAGACCCAGTACTTC. V is TRBV27 and J is TRBJ2-5, with 12 bases that match TRBD1. Trimming cost V 4 bases and J 5 bases; bases outside gene matches: 14. The CDR3 has 18 amino acids. Germline V gene sequence: CDR1 MNHEY, CDR2 SMNVEV (reference sequence).

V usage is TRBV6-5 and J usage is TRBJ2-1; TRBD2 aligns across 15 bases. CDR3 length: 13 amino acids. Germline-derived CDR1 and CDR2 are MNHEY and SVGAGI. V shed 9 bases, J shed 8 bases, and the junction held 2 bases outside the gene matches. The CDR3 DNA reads TGTGCCAGTGGACTAGCGGGAGGGCATGAGCAGTTCTTC. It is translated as CASGLAGGHEQFF.

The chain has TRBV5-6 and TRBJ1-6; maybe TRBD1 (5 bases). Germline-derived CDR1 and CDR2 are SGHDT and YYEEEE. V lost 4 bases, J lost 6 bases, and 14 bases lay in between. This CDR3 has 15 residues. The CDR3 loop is CASSLTGSGNSPLHF. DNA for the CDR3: TGTGCCAGCAGCCTTACAGGATCGGGTAATTCACCCCTCCACTTT.

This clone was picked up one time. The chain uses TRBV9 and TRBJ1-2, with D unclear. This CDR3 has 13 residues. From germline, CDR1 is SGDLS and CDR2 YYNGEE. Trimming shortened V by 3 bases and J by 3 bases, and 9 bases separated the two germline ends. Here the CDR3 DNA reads TGTGCCAGCAGCGCGACTGCTGACTATGGCTACACCTTC. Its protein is CASSATADYGYTF.

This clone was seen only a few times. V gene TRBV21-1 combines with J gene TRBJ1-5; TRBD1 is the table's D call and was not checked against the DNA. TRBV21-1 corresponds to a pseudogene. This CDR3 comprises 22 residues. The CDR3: CASSKDQVLSCPSPSANQPQHF. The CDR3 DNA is TGTGCCAGCAGCAAAGACCAGGTTCTCAGTTGTCCGTCCCCTTCAGCCAATCAGCCCCAGCATTTT.

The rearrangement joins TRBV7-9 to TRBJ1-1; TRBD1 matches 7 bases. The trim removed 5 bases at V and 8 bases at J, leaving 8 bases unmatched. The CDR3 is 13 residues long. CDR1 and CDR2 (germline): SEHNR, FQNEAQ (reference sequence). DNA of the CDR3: TGTGCCAGCAGCAGGACAGGCAACCCCGAAGCTTTCTTT. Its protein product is CASSRTGNPEAFF.

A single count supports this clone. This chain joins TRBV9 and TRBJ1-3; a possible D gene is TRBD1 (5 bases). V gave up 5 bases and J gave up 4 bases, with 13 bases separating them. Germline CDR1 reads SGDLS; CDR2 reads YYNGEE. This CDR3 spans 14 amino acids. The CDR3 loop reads CASRGGGLGNTIYF. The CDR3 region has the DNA TGTGCCAGCAGGGGCGGGGGTCTCGGAAACACCATATATTTT. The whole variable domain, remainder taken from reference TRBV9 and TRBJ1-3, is DSGVTQTPKHLITATGQRVTLRCSPRSGDLSVYWYQQSLDQGLQFLIQYYNGEERAKGNILERFSAQQFPDLHSELNLSSLELGDSALYFCASRGGGLGNTIYFGEGSWLTVV.

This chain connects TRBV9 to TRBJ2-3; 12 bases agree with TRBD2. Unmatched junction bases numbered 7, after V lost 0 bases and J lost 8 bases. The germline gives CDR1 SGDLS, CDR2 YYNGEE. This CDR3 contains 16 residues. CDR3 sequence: CASSVGASGGAVTQYF. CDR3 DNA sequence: TGTGCCAGCAGCGTAGGGGCTAGCGGGGGGGCGGTTACGCAGTATTTT.

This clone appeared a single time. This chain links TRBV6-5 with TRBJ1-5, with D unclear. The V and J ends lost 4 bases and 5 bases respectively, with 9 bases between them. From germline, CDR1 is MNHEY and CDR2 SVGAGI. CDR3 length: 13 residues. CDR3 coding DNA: TGTGCCAGCAGTTCTTTACCGGATCAGCCCCAGCATTTT. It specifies CASSSLPDQPQHF.

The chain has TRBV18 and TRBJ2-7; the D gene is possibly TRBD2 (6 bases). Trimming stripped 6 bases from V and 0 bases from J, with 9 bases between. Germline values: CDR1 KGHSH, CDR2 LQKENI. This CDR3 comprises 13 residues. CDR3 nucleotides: TGTGCCAGCTCCCCCGGGAGCTCCTACGAGCAGTACTTC. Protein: CASSPGSSYEQYF.

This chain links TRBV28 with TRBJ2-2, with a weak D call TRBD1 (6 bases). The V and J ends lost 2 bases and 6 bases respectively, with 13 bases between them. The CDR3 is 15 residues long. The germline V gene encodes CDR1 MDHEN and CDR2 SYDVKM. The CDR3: CASSLGSRGAGELFF. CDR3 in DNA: TGTGCCAGCAGTTTAGGGTCCAGGGGCGCCGGGGAGCTGTTTTTT.

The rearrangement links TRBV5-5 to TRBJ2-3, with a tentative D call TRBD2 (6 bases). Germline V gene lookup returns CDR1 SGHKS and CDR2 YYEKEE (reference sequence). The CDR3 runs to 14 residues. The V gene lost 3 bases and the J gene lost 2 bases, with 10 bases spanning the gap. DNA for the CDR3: TGTGCCAGCAGCTGGGGACTTTTCACAGATACGCAGTATTTT. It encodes CASSWGLFTDTQYF.

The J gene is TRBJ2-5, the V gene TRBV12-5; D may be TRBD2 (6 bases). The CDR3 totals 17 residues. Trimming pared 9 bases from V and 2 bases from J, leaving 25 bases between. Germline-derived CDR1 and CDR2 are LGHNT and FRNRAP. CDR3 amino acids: CASGGRYRDAGQETQYF. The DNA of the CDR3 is TGTGCTAGCGGGGGAAGATACCGGGACGCTGGGCAAGAGACCCAGTACTTC. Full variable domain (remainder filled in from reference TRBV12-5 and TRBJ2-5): DARVTQTPRHKVTEMGQEVTMRCQPILGHNTVFWYRQTMMQGLELLAYFRNRAPLDDSGMPKDRFSAEMPDATLATLKIQPSEPRDSAVYFCASGGRYRDAGQETQYFGPGTRLLVL.

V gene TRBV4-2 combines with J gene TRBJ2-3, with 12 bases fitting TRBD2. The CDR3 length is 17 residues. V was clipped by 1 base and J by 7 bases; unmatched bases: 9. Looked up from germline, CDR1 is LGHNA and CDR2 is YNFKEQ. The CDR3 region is CASSQVSLAGGPYTQYF. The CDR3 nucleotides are TGTGCCAGCAGCCAAGTGTCCCTAGCGGGAGGGCCTTATACGCAGTATTTT.

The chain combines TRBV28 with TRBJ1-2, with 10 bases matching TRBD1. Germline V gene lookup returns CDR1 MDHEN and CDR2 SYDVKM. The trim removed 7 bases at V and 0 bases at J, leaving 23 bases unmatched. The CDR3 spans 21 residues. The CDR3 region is CASTPRRTGGIWTSPNYGYTF. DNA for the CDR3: TGTGCCAGCACCCCACGTCGGACAGGGGGAATTTGGACCTCCCCTAACTATGGCTACACCTTC.

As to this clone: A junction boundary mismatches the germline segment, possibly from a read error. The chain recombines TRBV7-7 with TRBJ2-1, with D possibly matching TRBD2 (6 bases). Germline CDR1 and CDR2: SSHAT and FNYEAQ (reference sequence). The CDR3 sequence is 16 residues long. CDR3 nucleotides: TGTGCTAGCAGCTTAGGGGTAGCGGACGACTCCGATGAGCAGTTCTTC. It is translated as CASSLGVADDSDEQFF.

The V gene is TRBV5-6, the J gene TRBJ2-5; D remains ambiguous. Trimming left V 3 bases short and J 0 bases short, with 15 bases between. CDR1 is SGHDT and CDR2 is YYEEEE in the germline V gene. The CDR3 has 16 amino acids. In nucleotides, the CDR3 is TGTGCCAGCAGCTACGTTACCCTGACTCACCAAGAGACCCAGTACTTC. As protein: CASSYVTLTHQETQYF.